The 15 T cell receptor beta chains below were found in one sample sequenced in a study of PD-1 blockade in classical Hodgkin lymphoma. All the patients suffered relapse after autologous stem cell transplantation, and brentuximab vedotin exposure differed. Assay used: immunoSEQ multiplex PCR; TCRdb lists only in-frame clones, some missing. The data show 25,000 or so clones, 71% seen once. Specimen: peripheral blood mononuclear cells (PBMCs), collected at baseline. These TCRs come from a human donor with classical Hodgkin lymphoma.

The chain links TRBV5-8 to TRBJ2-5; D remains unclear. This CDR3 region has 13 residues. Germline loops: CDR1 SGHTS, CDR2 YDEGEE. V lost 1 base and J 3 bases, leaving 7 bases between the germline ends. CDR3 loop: CASSLRFEETQYF. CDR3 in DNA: TGTGCCAGCAGCTTGCGATTCGAAGAGACCCAGTACTTC.

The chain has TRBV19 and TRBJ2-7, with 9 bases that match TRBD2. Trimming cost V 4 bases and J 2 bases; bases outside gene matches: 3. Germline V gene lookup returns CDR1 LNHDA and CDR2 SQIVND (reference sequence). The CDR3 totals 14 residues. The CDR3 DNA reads TGTGCCAGTAGTACTCTAGCGGGGACCTACGAGCAGTACTTC. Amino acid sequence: CASSTLAGTYEQYF.

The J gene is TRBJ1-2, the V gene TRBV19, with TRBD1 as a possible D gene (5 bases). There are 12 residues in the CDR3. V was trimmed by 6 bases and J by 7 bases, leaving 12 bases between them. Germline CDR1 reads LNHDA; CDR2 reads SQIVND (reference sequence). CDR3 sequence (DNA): TGTGCCAGTAGCCTTCTCCAGGGTGGCTACACCTTC. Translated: CASSLLQGGYTF.

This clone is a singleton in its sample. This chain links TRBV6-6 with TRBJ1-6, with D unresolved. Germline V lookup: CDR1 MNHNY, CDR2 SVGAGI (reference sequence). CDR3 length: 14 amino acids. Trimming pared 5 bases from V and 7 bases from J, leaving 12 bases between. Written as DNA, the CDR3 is TGTGCCAGCAGTAGCTGGATCCAAAATTCACCCCTCCACTTT. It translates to CASSSWIQNSPLHF.

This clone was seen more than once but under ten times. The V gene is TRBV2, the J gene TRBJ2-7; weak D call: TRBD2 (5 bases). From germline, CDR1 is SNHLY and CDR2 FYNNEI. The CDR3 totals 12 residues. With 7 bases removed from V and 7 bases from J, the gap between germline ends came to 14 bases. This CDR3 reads CASTDWTGEQYF. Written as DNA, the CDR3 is TGTGCCAGCACCGACTGGACTGGGGAGCAGTACTTC.

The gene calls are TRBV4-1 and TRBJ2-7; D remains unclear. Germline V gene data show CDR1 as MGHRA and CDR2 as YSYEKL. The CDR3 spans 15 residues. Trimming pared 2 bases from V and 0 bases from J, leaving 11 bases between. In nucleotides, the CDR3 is TGCGCCAGCAGCCAATCGGTTGGCCCCTCCTACGAGCAGTACTTC. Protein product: CASSQSVGPSYEQYF.

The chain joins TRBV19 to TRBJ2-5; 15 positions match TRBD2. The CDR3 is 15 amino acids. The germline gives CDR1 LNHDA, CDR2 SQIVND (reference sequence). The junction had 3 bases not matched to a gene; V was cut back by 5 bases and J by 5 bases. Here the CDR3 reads CASSQGLAGGETQYF. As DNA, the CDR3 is TGTGCCAGTAGTCAGGGACTAGCGGGAGGCGAGACCCAGTACTTC.

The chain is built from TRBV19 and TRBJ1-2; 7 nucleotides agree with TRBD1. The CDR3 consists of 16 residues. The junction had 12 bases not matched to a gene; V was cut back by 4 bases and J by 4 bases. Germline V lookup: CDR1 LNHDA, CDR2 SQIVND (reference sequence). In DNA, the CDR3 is TGTGCCAGTAGTAAGCCCGGGACAGAGAGATTCTATGGCTACACCTTC. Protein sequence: CASSKPGTERFYGYTF.

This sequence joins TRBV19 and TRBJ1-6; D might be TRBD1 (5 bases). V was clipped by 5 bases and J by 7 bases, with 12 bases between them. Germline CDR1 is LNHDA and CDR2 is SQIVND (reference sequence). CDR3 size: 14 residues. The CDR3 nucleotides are TGTGCCAGTAGTTTGCGGGGGGAAAATTCACCCCTCCACTTT. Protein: CASSLRGENSPLHF.

Here the CDR3 DNA reads TGTGCCAGCAGCTCGCTTTTTAGCGGGGGGGTGCACGAGCAGTACTTC. Residues: CASSSLFSGGVHEQYF. V usage is TRBV11-1 and J usage is TRBJ2-7; 11 bases are shared with TRBD2. The CDR3 covers 16 residues. V was pared by 4 bases and J by 5 bases, with 10 bases of the junction left unmatched. Per the germline V gene, CDR1 is SGHAT and CDR2 is FQDESV (reference sequence).

The CDR3 region has the DNA TGTGCCAGCAGTTTCGGGTTATATAGCAATCAGCCCCAGCATTTT. This gives the protein CASSFGLYSNQPQHF. V is TRBV28 and J is TRBJ1-5; D unresolved. Looked up from germline, CDR1 is MDHEN and CDR2 is SYDVKM. The CDR3 has 15 amino acids. V was trimmed by 3 bases and J by 0 bases, leaving 9 bases between them.

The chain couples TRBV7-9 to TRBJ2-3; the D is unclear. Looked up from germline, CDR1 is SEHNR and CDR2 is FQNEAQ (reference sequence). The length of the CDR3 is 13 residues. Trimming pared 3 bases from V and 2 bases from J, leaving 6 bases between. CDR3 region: CASSLGFTDTQYF. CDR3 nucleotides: TGTGCCAGCAGCTTGGGGTTCACAGATACGCAGTATTTT.

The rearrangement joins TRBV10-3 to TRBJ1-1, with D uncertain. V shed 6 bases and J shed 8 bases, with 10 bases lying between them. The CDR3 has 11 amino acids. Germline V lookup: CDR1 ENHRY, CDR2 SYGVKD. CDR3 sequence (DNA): TGTGCCATCAGGGAGACGATAGAAGCTTTCTTT. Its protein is CAIRETIEAFF.

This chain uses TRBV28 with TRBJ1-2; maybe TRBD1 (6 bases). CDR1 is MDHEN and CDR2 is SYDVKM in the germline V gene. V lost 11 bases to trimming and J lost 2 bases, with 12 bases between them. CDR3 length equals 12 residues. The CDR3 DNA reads TGTGCCGTAAGCAGGGGAAACTATGGCTACACCTTC. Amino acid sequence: CAVSRGNYGYTF.

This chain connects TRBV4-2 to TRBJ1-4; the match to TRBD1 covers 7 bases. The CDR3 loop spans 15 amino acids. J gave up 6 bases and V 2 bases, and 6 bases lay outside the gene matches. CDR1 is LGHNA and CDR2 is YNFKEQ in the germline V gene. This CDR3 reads CASSQPDRADEKLFF. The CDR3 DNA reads TGTGCCAGCAGCCAACCCGACAGGGCAGATGAAAAACTGTTTTTT.